The 22 T cell receptor beta chains listed next were all sequenced from one sample in a study of CD8 T cells in Susac syndrome. The RNA input was about 0.5 to 1 ug, and it was reverse transcribed with random hexamers. TCRdb independently ran MiXCR on the immunoSEQ multiplex PCR reads; one entry per CDR3 protein. This sample has some 150,000 distinct CDR3 sequences, with approximately 95% found just once. The material sequenced was CD4+ T cells from PBMCs. The receptors were sampled from a human donor in good health.

In its sample, this clonotype was seen once. The rearrangement links TRBV20-1 to TRBJ2-7, with TRBD1 matching 7 bases. CDR1 is DFQATT and CDR2 is SNEGSKA in the germline V gene (reference sequence). The CDR3 is made up of 14 amino acids. J gave up 1 base and V 2 bases, and 5 bases lay outside the gene matches. The CDR3 DNA reads TGCAGTGCTAGATTTGGGACAGCTTCCTACGAGCAGTACTTC. Translating gives CSARFGTASYEQYF.

V and J are TRBV10-3 and TRBJ2-3; a possible D gene is TRBD2 (6 bases). V lost 3 bases, J lost 4 bases, and 11 bases lay in between. The CDR3 sequence is 14 residues long. Germline lookup yields CDR1 ENHRY and CDR2 SYGVKD. CDR3 loop: CAISDVRGADTQYF. In nucleotides, the CDR3 is TGTGCCATCAGTGATGTGCGGGGCGCAGATACGCAGTATTTT.

CDR3: CASSLAPALSYEQYF. As DNA, the CDR3 is TGTGCCAGCAGCTTAGCCCCGGCTCTCTCCTACGAGCAGTACTTC. The chain has TRBV7-2 and TRBJ2-7, with unresolved D. The length of the CDR3 is 15 residues. CDR1 is SGHTA, CDR2 FQGNSA, per germline. V dropped 0 bases and J dropped 0 bases, with 9 bases sitting between them.

The gene calls are TRBV6-1 and TRBJ2-5; 9 bases agree with TRBD2. Trimming removed 7 bases from V and 1 base from J; junction bases left unmatched: 13. The V gene's germline CDR1 is MNHNS and CDR2 SASEGT. This CDR3 comprises 17 residues. As DNA, the CDR3 is TGTGCCAGCAAGGAAGGTGGTAGCGGGAGACGCCAAGAGACCCAGTACTTC. This gives the protein CASKEGGSGRRQETQYF.

The rearrangement joins TRBV12-3 or TRBV12-4 to TRBJ1-2, with TRBD1 matching 7 bases. The CDR3 covers 13 residues. J was trimmed by 7 bases and V by 2 bases; bases with no gene match: 4. The CDR3 protein is CASSLRAGGGYTF. The CDR3 DNA follows: TGTGCCAGCAGTTTACGGGCAGGGGGTGGCTACACCTTC.

The rearrangement joins TRBV5-1 to TRBJ1-1; D remains unclear. V was trimmed by 3 bases and J by 1 base, leaving 10 bases between them. The germline gives CDR1 SGHRS, CDR2 YFSETQ. CDR3 length equals 14 residues. CDR3 region: CASSSQAGNTEAFF. CDR3 in DNA: TGCGCCAGCAGCTCCCAAGCCGGGAACACTGAAGCTTTCTTT.

The CDR3 is CSAREGTGGNTYEQYF. For the CDR3, the DNA is TGCAGTGCTAGAGAGGGAACGGGCGGGAACACCTACGAGCAGTACTTC. The V and J genes are TRBV20-1 and TRBJ2-7; TRBD2 might be the D (6 bases). In germline, CDR1 is DFQATT, CDR2 SNEGSKA (reference sequence). The V end lost 0 bases, the J end lost 2 bases, and 17 bases lay between the germline ends. The CDR3 is 16 residues long.

This chain connects TRBV12-3 or TRBV12-4 to TRBJ2-1; D uncertain. V lost 3 bases to trimming and J lost 8 bases, with 5 bases between them. This CDR3 is 11 amino acids long. The CDR3: CASSFVDEQFF. The CDR3 DNA reads TGTGCCAGCAGTTTTGTCGATGAGCAGTTCTTC.

The chain employs TRBV30 and TRBJ2-5; possibly TRBD1 or TRBD2 for D (5 bases each). Germline lookup yields CDR1 GTSNPN and CDR2 SVGIG (reference sequence). This CDR3 has 12 residues. Trimming took off 5 bases at V and 9 bases at J, with 16 bases between the two ends. The CDR3, as DNA: TGTGCCTGGGAGGGGACCCTCGAGGCCCAGTACTTC. As protein: CAWEGTLEAQYF.

This chain links TRBV29-1 with TRBJ2-1; TRBD2 aligns across 7 bases. Germline CDR1 SQVTM, CDR2 ANQGSEA. V gave up 4 bases and J gave up 9 bases; unmatched junction bases: 9. CDR3 length: 13 amino acids. CDR3 in DNA: TGCAGCGTTGCTGAGCGGGACTGGGCTGAGCAGTTCTTC. Translating gives CSVAERDWAEQFF.

This chain links TRBV6-5 with TRBJ1-1, with 10 nucleotides matching TRBD1. V lost 7 bases to trimming and J lost 4 bases; unmatched junction nucleotides: 6. Germline V gives CDR1 MNHEY, CDR2 SVGAGI. The CDR3 covers 14 residues. CDR3 bases: TGTGCCAGCACTCTCGGACAGGGGGGCACTGAAGCTTTCTTT. Its translation: CASTLGQGGTEAFF.

The chain is built from TRBV30 and TRBJ2-1; TRBD2 matches 15 bases. V was pared by 4 bases and J by 2 bases, with 9 bases of the junction left unmatched. The CDR3 spans 18 residues. The germline V gene has CDR1 GTSNPN and CDR2 SVGIG (reference sequence). CDR3 DNA sequence: TGTGCCTGGAATAAGGCCAGGACTAGCGGGAGGGCCTACAATGAGCAGTTCTTC. Residues: CAWNKARTSGRAYNEQFF.

The rearrangement uses TRBV4-2 and TRBJ2-3, with 9 nucleotides matching TRBD2. The V gene end was trimmed by 4 bases and the J gene end by 4 bases; junction bases not matched to a gene: 9. Looked up from germline, CDR1 is LGHNA and CDR2 is YNFKEQ. The CDR3 has 16 amino acids. This CDR3 is CASSPNAGGPSDTQYF. CDR3 DNA sequence: TGTGCCAGCAGCCCAAACGCGGGAGGGCCTTCAGATACGCAGTATTTT.

J is TRBJ1-2 and V is TRBV7-9, with unresolved D. Germline values: CDR1 SEHNR, CDR2 FQNEAQ (reference sequence). The CDR3 sequence is 15 residues long. V was shortened by 1 base and J by 7 bases, with 16 bases between the two germline ends. The CDR3 region has the DNA TGTGCCAGCAGCTTAGTAGTTGGGTTTGGTTTTGGCTACACCTTC. Translation: CASSLVVGFGFGYTF.

The V gene is TRBV18, the J gene TRBJ2-7; 13 bases are a match to TRBD2. V lost 6 bases, J lost 4 bases, and 6 bases stayed unmatched. This CDR3 region has 15 residues. CDR1 and CDR2 (germline): KGHSH, LQKENI. The CDR3 is CASSPGTSGMYEQYF. In nucleotides, the CDR3 is TGTGCCAGCTCGCCAGGGACTAGCGGGATGTACGAGCAGTACTTC.

This clonotype was seen just once. J is TRBJ2-2 and V is TRBV27; 12 nucleotides line up with TRBD2. The trim removed 0 bases at V and 2 bases at J, leaving 7 bases unmatched. The CDR3 is made up of 19 amino acids. Germline V gives CDR1 MNHEY, CDR2 SMNVEV (reference sequence). This CDR3 reads CASSLSILAGGPNTGELFF. The CDR3 nucleotides are TGTGCCAGCAGTTTATCGATTCTAGCGGGAGGGCCCAACACCGGGGAGCTGTTTTTT.

This chain uses TRBV4-1 with TRBJ2-4; 12 positions agree with TRBD2. The CDR3 sequence is 20 residues long. The germline gives CDR1 MGHRA, CDR2 YSYEKL. With V trimmed by 2 bases and J by 0 bases, 11 bases remained unmatched. The CDR3 DNA follows: TGCGCCAGCAGCCAAATTGTGACTAGCGGGAGAGTACTAGCCAAAAACATTCAGTACTTC. Translation gives CASSQIVTSGRVLAKNIQYF.

The chain couples TRBV20-1 to TRBJ2-7, with D perhaps matching TRBD1 (5 bases). CDR3 size: 13 residues. The germline V gene has CDR1 DFQATT and CDR2 SNEGSKA (reference sequence). Trimming took 6 bases from V and 6 from J, leaving 18 bases between them. The CDR3 sequence: CSAERGPLSEQYF. In DNA form, the CDR3 reads TGCAGTGCCGAAAGGGGCCCCCTTAGCGAGCAGTACTTC.

This chain links TRBV2 with TRBJ2-7, with D uncertain. V was cut by 6 bases and J by 6 bases, with 12 bases left in between. CDR1 is SNHLY, CDR2 FYNNEI, per germline. The CDR3 spans 12 residues. CDR3 region: CASSSWVGEQYF. The CDR3, as DNA: TGTGCCAGCAGCTCCTGGGTGGGCGAGCAGTACTTC.

J is TRBJ2-1 and V is TRBV7-9; TRBD1 matches at 8 bases. After removal of 4 bases from V and 9 bases from J, the junction contained 8 bases not matched to a gene. CDR1 and CDR2 from the germline V gene are SEHNR and FQNEAQ (reference sequence). This CDR3 comprises 14 residues. The chain's CDR3 is CASSSNDRGGEQFF. The CDR3 DNA is TGTGCCAGCAGCTCCAACGACAGGGGCGGTGAGCAGTTCTTC.

The J gene is TRBJ2-5, the V gene TRBV5-1; no definite D call. The CDR3 runs to 12 residues. Trimming took 2 bases from V and 7 from J, leaving 9 bases between them. Germline assignment: CDR1 SGHRS and CDR2 YFSETQ. This CDR3 is CASSFDRGTQYF. As DNA, the CDR3 is TGCGCCAGCAGCTTCGACCGCGGGACCCAGTACTTC.

The chain couples TRBV2 to TRBJ2-1, with D maybe TRBD2 (5 bases). V was clipped by 5 bases and J by 9 bases, with 17 bases between them. Per germline, CDR1 SNHLY and CDR2 FYNNEI. The CDR3 extends over 14 amino acids. CDR3 amino acids: CASSTFEGEAEQFF. The CDR3 region has the DNA TGTGCCAGCAGTACATTTGAGGGAGAGGCTGAGCAGTTCTTC.